These 26 T cell receptor beta chains originate from one sample sequenced in a study of blood T cell repertoires in COVID-19. Produced via immunoSEQ multiplex PCR; TCRdb's table is partial and in-frame only. Here the sample spans 150,000 to 200,000 clones, around four fifths being singletons. The specimen was peripheral blood. These receptors originate from a woman in her 70s with COVID-19, enrolled during active disease.

The chain employs TRBV24-1 and TRBJ1-2; D might be TRBD1 (5 bases). V lost 4 bases and J lost 2, with 10 bases in between. Germline CDR1 KGHDR, CDR2 SFDVKD. The length of the CDR3 is 14 residues. The CDR3 here is CATSDLDKNYGYTF. CDR3 DNA: TGTGCCACCAGTGACTTGGACAAGAACTATGGCTACACCTTC.

The chain carries TRBV27 and TRBJ2-1; 8 positions agree with TRBD1. Germline lookup yields CDR1 MNHEY and CDR2 SMNVEV (reference sequence). CDR3 size: 15 residues. The V and J ends lost 3 bases and 7 bases, in that order; junction bases with no gene match: 8. The CDR3 is CASSFQGQGRNEQFF. The DNA of the CDR3 is TGTGCCAGCAGTTTCCAAGGACAGGGTCGGAATGAGCAGTTCTTC.

This clone has more than one count but fewer than ten. The rearrangement joins TRBV6-2 or TRBV6-3 to TRBJ2-7; 14 bases are shared with TRBD2. The CDR3 length is 21 residues. Trimming cost V 0 bases and J 2 bases; bases outside gene matches: 15. Looked up from germline, CDR1 is MNHEY and CDR2 is SVGEGT. The CDR3 region is CASSYSDILGTSGSLPYEQYF. For the CDR3, the DNA is TGTGCCAGCAGTTACTCAGACATTCTCGGGACTAGCGGGAGTCTCCCCTACGAGCAGTACTTC.

To note about this clone: This specimen includes other DNA sequences encoding the same CDR3. J is TRBJ2-5 and V is TRBV6-6; 9 bases align to TRBD2. J gave up 5 bases and V 6 bases, and 7 bases lay outside the gene matches. The CDR3 totals 14 residues. In germline, CDR1 is MNHNY, CDR2 SVGAGI (reference sequence). CDR3 nucleotides: TGTGCCAGCAGCCCGGGACTAGCCGGCGAGACCCAGTACTTC. It is translated as CASSPGLAGETQYF.

The CDR3 DNA follows: TGTGCCAGCAGTTTTCTAGCCAGTTTTACTGAAGCTTTCTTT. Amino acid sequence: CASSFLASFTEAFF. The V and J genes are TRBV28 and TRBJ1-1, with D uncertain. V shed 3 bases and J shed 5 bases, with 13 bases lying between them. This CDR3 region has 14 residues. Germline assignment: CDR1 MDHEN and CDR2 SYDVKM.

Only a few counts were recorded for this clone. The J gene is TRBJ1-5, the V gene TRBV7-2; D gene unclear. The CDR3 covers 16 residues. Per germline, CDR1 SGHTA and CDR2 FQGNSA. The V end lost 4 bases, the J end lost 2 bases, and 15 bases lay between the germline ends. CDR3 in DNA: TGTGCCAGCAGCTCGGCCCGGGTTGGCGGCAATCAGCCCCAGCATTTT. It translates to CASSSARVGGNQPQHF.

The chain combines TRBV2 with TRBJ2-5; TRBD1 matches 10 bases. Germline CDR1 is SNHLY and CDR2 is FYNNEI. This CDR3 is 15 amino acids long. The V and J ends lost 6 bases and 4 bases, in that order; junction bases with no gene match: 8. This CDR3 is CASRPDRGRSETQYF. The CDR3 DNA is TGTGCCAGCAGACCCGACAGGGGGCGGTCAGAGACCCAGTACTTC.

CDR3 coding DNA: TGTGCCAGCAGCCCGGAGGGGGCCGCCGGGGAGCTGTTTTTT. Translating gives CASSPEGAAGELFF. The chain is built from TRBV7-6 and TRBJ2-2; TRBD1 might be the D (7 bases). Looked up from germline, CDR1 is SGHVS and CDR2 is FNYEAQ. This CDR3 has 14 residues. With 5 bases removed from V and 6 bases from J, the gap between germline ends came to 13 bases.

The rearrangement uses TRBV28 and TRBJ2-7; D is ambiguous. Trimming shortened V by 7 bases and J by 0 bases, and 19 bases separated the two germline ends. Germline V lookup: CDR1 MDHEN, CDR2 SYDVKM. CDR3 length: 16 amino acids. The CDR3 DNA reads TGTGCCAGCAAAGACTCTACGCCGCTTGCCTCCTACGAGCAGTACTTC. Encoded protein: CASKDSTPLASYEQYF.

This chain uses TRBV2 with TRBJ2-5; 9 positions match TRBD1. The trim removed 7 bases at V and 4 bases at J, leaving 10 bases unmatched. Germline CDR1 is SNHLY and CDR2 is FYNNEI. The CDR3 runs 15 residues. CDR3 protein: CASIRDREILETQYF. For the CDR3, the DNA is TGTGCCAGCATCCGGGACAGGGAGATTCTAGAGACCCAGTACTTC. The complete variable domain, with remaining parts taken from reference TRBV2 and TRBJ2-5, reads EPEVTQTPSHQVTQMGQEVILRCVPISNHLYFYWYRQILGQKVEFLVSFYNNEISEKSEIFDDQFSVERPDGSNFTLKIRSTKLEDSAMYFCASIRDREILETQYFGPGTRLLVL.

V gene TRBV19 combines with J gene TRBJ2-6; tentative D call: TRBD2 (6 bases). Trimming pared 4 bases from V and 0 bases from J, leaving 10 bases between. This CDR3 is built from 16 residues. From germline, CDR1 is LNHDA and CDR2 SQIVND (reference sequence). The CDR3, as DNA: TGTGCCAGTAGTAGCGGGGTGAGCTCTGGGGCCAACGTCCTGACTTTC. Residues: CASSSGVSSGANVLTF.

The genes are TRBV28 and TRBJ1-3; 10 bases fit TRBD1. This CDR3 is 17 amino acids long. The V gene's germline CDR1 is MDHEN and CDR2 SYDVKM. J lost 2 bases, V lost 6 bases, and 10 bases had no gene match. CDR3 protein: CASSLRDRGSPGNTIYF. DNA for the CDR3: TGTGCCAGCAGCCTCCGGGACAGGGGATCCCCTGGAAACACCATATATTTT.

The chain joins TRBV28 to TRBJ1-5; 7 nucleotides align to TRBD1. CDR1 MDHEN and CDR2 SYDVKM come from the germline V gene. Germline trimming cut 8 bases from V and 6 bases from J; bases unmatched to any gene: 10. There are 14 residues in the CDR3. The chain's CDR3 is CASRAGGEGQPQHF. In nucleotides, the CDR3 is TGTGCCAGCCGAGCAGGGGGTGAAGGTCAGCCCCAGCATTTT. Together with reference TRBV28 and TRBJ1-5, the CDR3 gives the full variable domain: DVKVTQSSRYLVKRTGEKVFLECVQDMDHENMFWYRQDPGLGLRLIYFSYDVKMKEKGDIPEGYSVSREKKERFSLILESASTNQTSMYLCASRAGGEGQPQHFGDGTRLSIL.

This sequence joins TRBV6-5 and TRBJ2-4; TRBD1 agrees at 8 bases. In germline, CDR1 is MNHEY, CDR2 SVGAGI. The CDR3 is made up of 14 amino acids. Trimming removed 4 bases from V and 8 bases from J; junction bases left unmatched: 7. The CDR3 here is CASSLTGGRDIQYF. The CDR3 nucleotides read TGTGCCAGCAGTTTAACAGGGGGTCGGGACATTCAGTACTTC.

The CDR3 nucleotides read TGTGCCAGCAGCCAAGGACGAGGTATTCAGCCCCAGCATTTT. Translated, it gives CASSQGRGIQPQHF. The genes are TRBV3-1 (or the pseudogene TRBV3-2) and TRBJ1-5; D is undetermined. Trimming took 1 base from V and 6 from J, leaving 10 bases between them. CDR1 LGHDT and CDR2 YNNKEL come from the germline V gene (reference sequence). CDR3 length: 14 amino acids.

This clone turned up a few times. The V call is TRBV7-9, the J call TRBJ2-3; 7 nucleotides match TRBD2. V shed 4 bases and J 5 bases; nucleotides not matched to a gene: 9. Germline lookup yields CDR1 SEHNR and CDR2 FQNEAQ (reference sequence). This CDR3 spans 15 amino acids. The CDR3 DNA is TGTGCCAGCAGCTCTATGGGAGGGGCCCAAGATACGCAGTATTTT. Protein product: CASSSMGGAQDTQYF.

The chain is built from TRBV5-1 and TRBJ1-1; D perhaps matches TRBD1 (6 bases). V was shortened by 3 bases and J by 0 bases, with 12 bases between the two germline ends. The CDR3 sequence is 15 residues long. Germline CDR1 is SGHRS and CDR2 is YFSETQ. Here the CDR3 DNA reads TGCGCCAGCAGCTCATCCGGGACACTGAACACTGAAGCTTTCTTT. Translated, it gives CASSSSGTLNTEAFF.

The V and J genes are TRBV20-1 and TRBJ1-2, with D possibly matching TRBD1 (5 bases). Germline V gene data show CDR1 as DFQATT and CDR2 as SNEGSKA (reference sequence). This CDR3 has 11 amino acids. The V end lost 5 bases, the J end lost 6 bases, and 10 bases lay between the germline ends. CDR3 coding DNA: TGCAGTGCTTCTGACAGCAATGGCTACACCTTC. Its protein product is CSASDSNGYTF.

The CDR3 DNA reads TGTGCCAGCAGTTACTCTAGCGGGGTTGGCTACACCTTC. Translating it yields CASSYSSGVGYTF. The V gene is TRBV6-5, the J gene TRBJ1-2; D call uncertain. This CDR3 spans 13 amino acids. The germline V and J ends were trimmed by 0 bases and 7 bases, with 9 bases remaining between them. Germline values: CDR1 MNHEY, CDR2 SVGAGI.

The chain uses TRBV10-3 and TRBJ2-2, with D possibly matching TRBD2 (6 bases). CDR1 is ENHRY, CDR2 SYGVKD, per germline. Trimming took 11 bases from V and 4 from J, leaving 29 bases between them. The CDR3 spans 18 residues. The DNA for the CDR3 is TGTGCCGCCTCGGGGGATACTAGTATTGGGTATAGCACCGGGGAGCTGTTTTTT. This sequence encodes CAASGDTSIGYSTGELFF.

The V gene is TRBV3-1 (or the pseudogene TRBV3-2), the J gene TRBJ1-1; 8 nucleotides agree with TRBD1. The trim removed 7 bases at V and 3 bases at J, leaving 7 bases unmatched. CDR3 length: 14 residues. Germline V gene lookup returns CDR1 LGHDT and CDR2 YNNKEL (reference sequence). The CDR3 bases are TGTGCCAGCACCTCACAGGGGGTGCACACTGAAGCTTTCTTT. It codes for CASTSQGVHTEAFF.

The chain employs TRBV2 and TRBJ2-1; 8 bases line up with TRBD2. This CDR3 comprises 14 residues. V was clipped by 8 bases and J by 7 bases; unmatched bases: 10. The germline V gene encodes CDR1 SNHLY and CDR2 FYNNEI. The chain's CDR3 is CASSSSGSGNEQFF. As DNA, the CDR3 is TGTGCCAGCTCCTCGAGCGGGAGCGGTAATGAGCAGTTCTTC.

The chain couples TRBV2 to TRBJ2-1; the match to TRBD2 covers 8 bases. After removal of 2 bases from V and 6 bases from J, the junction contained 6 bases not matched to a gene. This CDR3 is built from 15 residues. Germline-derived CDR1 and CDR2 are SNHLY and FYNNEI. CDR3 sequence reads: CASSEQGLVPNEQFF. The CDR3 region has the DNA TGTGCCAGCAGTGAACAGGGACTAGTCCCCAATGAGCAGTTCTTC.

This rearrangement joins TRBV7-2 to TRBJ1-5; 9 bases are a match to TRBD1. The germline V gene encodes CDR1 SGHTA and CDR2 FQGNSA. With V trimmed by 3 bases and J by 6 bases, 6 bases remained unmatched. The CDR3 consists of 15 residues. CDR3 residues: CASSFGTGSGQPQHF. CDR3 DNA sequence: TGTGCCAGCAGCTTCGGGACAGGGAGTGGTCAGCCCCAGCATTTT.

CDR3 loop: CSVSPGQGAGAFF. The DNA for the CDR3 is TGCAGCGTTTCCCCGGGACAGGGGGCAGGGGCTTTCTTT. This sequence joins TRBV29-1 and TRBJ1-1; 12 nucleotides align to TRBD1. The CDR3 has 13 amino acids. Germline-derived CDR1 and CDR2 are SQVTM and ANQGSEA. After removal of 5 bases from V and 11 bases from J, the junction contained 9 bases not matched to a gene.

This chain uses TRBV7-9 with TRBJ1-2; D is unresolved. Between the trimmed V and J ends, which lost 5 bases and 13 bases, there was a span of 20 bases. The length of the CDR3 is 13 residues. In germline, CDR1 is SEHNR, CDR2 FQNEAQ (reference sequence). The CDR3 DNA is TGTGCCAGCAGCCCCGGCACGACACCTCTTCGCACCTTC. Amino acids: CASSPGTTPLRTF.